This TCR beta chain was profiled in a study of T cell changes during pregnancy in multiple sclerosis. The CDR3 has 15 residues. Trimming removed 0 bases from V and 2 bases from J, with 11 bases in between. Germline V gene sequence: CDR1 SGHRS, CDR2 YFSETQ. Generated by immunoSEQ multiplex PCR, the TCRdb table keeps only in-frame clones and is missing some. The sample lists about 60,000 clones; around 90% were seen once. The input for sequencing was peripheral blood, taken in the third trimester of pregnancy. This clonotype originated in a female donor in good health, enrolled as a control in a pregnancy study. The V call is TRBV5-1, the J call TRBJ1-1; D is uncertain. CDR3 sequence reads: CASSLAWAQNTEAFF. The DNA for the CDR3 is TGCGCCAGCAGCTTGGCCTGGGCTCAAAACACTGAAGCTTTCTTT.